The T cell receptor (beta chain) under discussion was sequenced for a study of OX40 agonist ivuxolimab in advanced cancers. Trimming removed 6 bases from V and 6 bases from J; junction bases left unmatched: 9. The germline gives CDR1 LNHDA, CDR2 SQIVND (reference sequence). The CDR3 runs to 15 residues. TCRdb's table, derived via immunoSEQ multiplex PCR, lists solely in-frame clones and lacks some. There are over 50,000 clones in the sample; 82% occur only once, and around 0.47% lies in the top ten. This chain joins TRBV19 and TRBJ2-7; 12 nucleotides align to TRBD2. The clonotype originates from an adult with an advanced solid tumor such as melanoma, head and neck, liver or kidney cancer. The sequencing used CD4+ or CD8+ T cells sorted from blood, collected in a trial of the OX40 agonist ivuxolimab. The CDR3 spells CASSPLAGGMGEQYF. The CDR3 DNA sequence: TGTGCCAGTAGCCCTCTAGCGGGAGGGATGGGCGAGCAGTACTTC.